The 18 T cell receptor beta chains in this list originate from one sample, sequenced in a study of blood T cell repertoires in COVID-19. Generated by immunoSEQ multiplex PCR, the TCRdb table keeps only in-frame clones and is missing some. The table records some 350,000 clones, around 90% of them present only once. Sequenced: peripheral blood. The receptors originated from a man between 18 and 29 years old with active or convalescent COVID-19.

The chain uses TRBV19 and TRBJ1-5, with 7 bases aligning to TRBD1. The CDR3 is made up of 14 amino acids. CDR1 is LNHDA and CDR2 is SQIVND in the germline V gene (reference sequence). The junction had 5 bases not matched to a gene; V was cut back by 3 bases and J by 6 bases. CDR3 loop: CASSMATGVQPQHF. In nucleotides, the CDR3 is TGTGCCAGTAGTATGGCTACAGGGGTTCAGCCCCAGCATTTT.

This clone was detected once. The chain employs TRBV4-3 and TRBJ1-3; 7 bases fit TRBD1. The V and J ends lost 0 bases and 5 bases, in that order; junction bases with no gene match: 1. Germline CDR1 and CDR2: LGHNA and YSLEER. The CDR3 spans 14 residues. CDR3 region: CASSQETGRNTIYF. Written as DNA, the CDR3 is TGCGCCAGCAGCCAAGAGACAGGGCGAAACACCATATATTTT.

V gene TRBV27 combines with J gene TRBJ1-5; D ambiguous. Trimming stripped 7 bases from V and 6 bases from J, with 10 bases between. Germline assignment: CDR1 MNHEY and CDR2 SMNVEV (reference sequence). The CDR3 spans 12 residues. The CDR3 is CASTSFGQPQHF. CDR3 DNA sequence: TGTGCCAGCACGTCTTTCGGTCAGCCCCAGCATTTT.

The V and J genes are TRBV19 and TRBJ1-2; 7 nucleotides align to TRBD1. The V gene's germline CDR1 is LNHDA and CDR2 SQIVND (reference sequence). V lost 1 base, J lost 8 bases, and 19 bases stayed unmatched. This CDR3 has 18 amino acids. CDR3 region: CASSIAIYPKPGGVGYTF. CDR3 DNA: TGTGCCAGTAGTATAGCTATCTATCCGAAACCAGGGGGAGTCGGCTACACCTTC.

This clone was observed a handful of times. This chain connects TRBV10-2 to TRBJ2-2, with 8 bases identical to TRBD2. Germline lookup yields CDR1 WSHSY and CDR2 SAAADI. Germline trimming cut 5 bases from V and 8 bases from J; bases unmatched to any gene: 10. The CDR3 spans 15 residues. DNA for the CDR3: TGCGCCAGCAGTTCTCTCGCGGGGGGAGCTGGGGAGCTGTTTTTT. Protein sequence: CASSSLAGGAGELFF.

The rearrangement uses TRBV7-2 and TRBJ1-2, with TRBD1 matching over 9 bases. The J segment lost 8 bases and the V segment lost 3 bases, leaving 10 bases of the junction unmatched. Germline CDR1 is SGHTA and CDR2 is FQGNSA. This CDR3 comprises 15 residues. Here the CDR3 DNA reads TGTGCCAGCAGCTTGACAGGACAGGGGATAGGGGGCTACACCTTC. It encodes CASSLTGQGIGGYTF. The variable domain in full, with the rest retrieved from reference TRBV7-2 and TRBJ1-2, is GAGVSQSPSNKVTEKGKDVELRCDPISGHTALYWYRQSLGQGLEFLIYFQGNSAPDKSGLPSDRFSAERTGGSVSTLTIQRTQQEDSAVYLCASSLTGQGIGGYTFGSGTRLTVV.

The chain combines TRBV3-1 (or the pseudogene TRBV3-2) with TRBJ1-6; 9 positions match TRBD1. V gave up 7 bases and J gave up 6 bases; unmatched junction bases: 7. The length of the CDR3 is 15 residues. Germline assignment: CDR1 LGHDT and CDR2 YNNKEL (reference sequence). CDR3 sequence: CASTNTGGTNSPLHF. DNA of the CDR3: TGTGCCAGCACCAATACAGGGGGCACTAATTCACCCCTCCACTTT.

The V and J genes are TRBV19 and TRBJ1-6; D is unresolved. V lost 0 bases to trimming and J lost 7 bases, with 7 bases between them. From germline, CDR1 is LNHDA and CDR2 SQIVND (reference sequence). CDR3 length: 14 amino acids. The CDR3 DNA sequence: TGTGCCAGTAGTATAGATGGCGGGAATTCACCCCTCCACTTT. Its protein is CASSIDGGNSPLHF.

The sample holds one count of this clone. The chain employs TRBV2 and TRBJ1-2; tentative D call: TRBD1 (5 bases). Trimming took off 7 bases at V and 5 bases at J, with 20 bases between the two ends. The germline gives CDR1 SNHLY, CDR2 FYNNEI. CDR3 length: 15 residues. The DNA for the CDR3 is TGTGCCAGCACCCTGGATGGGCAGGGAGGGTATGGCTACACCTTC. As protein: CASTLDGQGGYGYTF.

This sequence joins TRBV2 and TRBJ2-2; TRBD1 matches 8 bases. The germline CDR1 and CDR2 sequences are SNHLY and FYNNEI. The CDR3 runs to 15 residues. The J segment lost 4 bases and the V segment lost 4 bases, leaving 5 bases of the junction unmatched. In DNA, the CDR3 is TGTGCCAGCAGTGCGCAGGACAGGGCCACCGGGGAGCTGTTTTTT. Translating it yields CASSAQDRATGELFF.

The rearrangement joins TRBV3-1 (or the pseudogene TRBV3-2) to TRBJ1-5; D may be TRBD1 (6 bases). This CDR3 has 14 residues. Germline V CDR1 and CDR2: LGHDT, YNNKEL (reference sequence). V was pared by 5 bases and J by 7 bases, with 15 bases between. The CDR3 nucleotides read TGTGCCAGCAGCGGGTCTAGACAGGACCAGCCCCAGCATTTT. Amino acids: CASSGSRQDQPQHF.

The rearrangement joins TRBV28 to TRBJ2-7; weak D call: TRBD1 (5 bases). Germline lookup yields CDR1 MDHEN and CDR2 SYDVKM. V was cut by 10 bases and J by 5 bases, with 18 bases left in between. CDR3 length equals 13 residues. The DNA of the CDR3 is TGTGCCAACACCAGGTGGGGCGAGGACGAGCAGTACTTC. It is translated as CANTRWGEDEQYF.

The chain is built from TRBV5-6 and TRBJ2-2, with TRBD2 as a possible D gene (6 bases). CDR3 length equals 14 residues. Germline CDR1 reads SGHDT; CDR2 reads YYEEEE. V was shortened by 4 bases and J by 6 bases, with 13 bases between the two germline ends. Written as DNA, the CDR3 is TGTGCCAGCAGCGGGCGACTAGTTGCCGGGGAGCTGTTTTTT. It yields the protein CASSGRLVAGELFF.

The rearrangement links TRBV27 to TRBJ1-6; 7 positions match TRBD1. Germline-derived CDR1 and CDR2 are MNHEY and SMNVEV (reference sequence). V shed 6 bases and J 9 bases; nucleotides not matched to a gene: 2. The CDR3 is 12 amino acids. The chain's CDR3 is CASSRGSSPLHF. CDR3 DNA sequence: TGTGCCAGCAGCAGGGGGTCTTCACCCCTCCACTTT.

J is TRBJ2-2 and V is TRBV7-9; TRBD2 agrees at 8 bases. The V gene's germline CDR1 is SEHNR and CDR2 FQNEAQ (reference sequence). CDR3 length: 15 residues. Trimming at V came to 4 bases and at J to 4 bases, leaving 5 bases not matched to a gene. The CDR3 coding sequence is TGTGCCAGCAGCTCTTCCCTAGCGGGCACCGGGGAGCTGTTTTTT. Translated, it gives CASSSSLAGTGELFF.

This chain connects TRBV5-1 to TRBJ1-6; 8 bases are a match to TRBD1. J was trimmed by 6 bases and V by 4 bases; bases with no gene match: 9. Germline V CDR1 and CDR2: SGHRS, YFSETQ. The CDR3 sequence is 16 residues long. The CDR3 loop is CASSALTGVSNSPLHF. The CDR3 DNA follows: TGCGCCAGCAGCGCTTTGACAGGGGTGAGTAATTCACCCCTCCACTTT.

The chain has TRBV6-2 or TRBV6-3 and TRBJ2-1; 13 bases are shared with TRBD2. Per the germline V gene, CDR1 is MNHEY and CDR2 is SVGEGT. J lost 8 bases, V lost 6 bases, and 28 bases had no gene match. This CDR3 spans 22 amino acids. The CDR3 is CASSPRTSGRSKGFVVSDEQFF. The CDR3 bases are TGTGCCAGCAGCCCCCGGACTAGCGGGAGAAGCAAGGGTTTTGTGGTGAGTGATGAGCAGTTCTTC.

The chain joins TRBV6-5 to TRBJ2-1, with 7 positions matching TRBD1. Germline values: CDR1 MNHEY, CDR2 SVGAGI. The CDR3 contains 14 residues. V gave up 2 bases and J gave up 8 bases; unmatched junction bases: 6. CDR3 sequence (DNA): TGTGCCAGCAGTTACCGACAAGGGGGCCATGAGCAGTTCTTC. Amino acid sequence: CASSYRQGGHEQFF.